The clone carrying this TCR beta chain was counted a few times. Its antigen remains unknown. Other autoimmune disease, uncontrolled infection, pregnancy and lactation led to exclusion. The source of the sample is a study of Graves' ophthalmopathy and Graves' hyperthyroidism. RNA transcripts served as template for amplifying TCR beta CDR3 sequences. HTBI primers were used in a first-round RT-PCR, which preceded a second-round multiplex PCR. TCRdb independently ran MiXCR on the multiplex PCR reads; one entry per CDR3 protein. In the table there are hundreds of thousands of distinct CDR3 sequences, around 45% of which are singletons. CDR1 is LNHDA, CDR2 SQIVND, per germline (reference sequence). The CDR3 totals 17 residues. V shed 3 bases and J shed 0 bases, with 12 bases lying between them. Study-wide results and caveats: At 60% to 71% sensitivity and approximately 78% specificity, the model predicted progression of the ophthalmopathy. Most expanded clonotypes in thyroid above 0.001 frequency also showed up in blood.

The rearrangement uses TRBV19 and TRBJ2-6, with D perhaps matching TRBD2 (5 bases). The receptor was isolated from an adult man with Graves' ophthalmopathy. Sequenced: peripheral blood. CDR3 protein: CASSMTGINSGANVLTF. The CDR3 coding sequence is TGTGCCAGTAGTATGACGGGGATTAACTCTGGGGCCAACGTCCTGACTTTC.